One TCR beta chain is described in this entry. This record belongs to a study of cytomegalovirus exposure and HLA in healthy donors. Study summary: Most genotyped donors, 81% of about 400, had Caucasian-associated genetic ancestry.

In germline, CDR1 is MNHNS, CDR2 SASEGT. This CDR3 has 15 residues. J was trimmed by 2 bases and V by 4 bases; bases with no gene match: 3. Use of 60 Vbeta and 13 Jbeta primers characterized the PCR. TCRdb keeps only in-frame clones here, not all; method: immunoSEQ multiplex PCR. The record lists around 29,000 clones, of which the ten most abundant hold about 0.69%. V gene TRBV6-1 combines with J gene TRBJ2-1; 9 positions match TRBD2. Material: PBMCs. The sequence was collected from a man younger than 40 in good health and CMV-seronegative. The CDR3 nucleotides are TGTGCCAGCAGTGTGGCTAGCGGGGCCTACAATGAGCAGTTCTTC. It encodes CASSVASGAYNEQFF.